The clone carrying this T cell receptor (beta chain) was recorded once. The data derive from a study of blood T cell repertoires in COVID-19. Study background: The United States, Italy and Spain provided the acute and convalescent COVID-19 samples. In each case, the material was cDNA or gDNA derived from T cells, B-cell-depleted T cells, or PBMCs.

The CDR3 contains 15 residues. The V and J ends lost 4 bases and 4 bases, in that order; junction bases with no gene match: 8. Germline CDR1 and CDR2: LNHDA and SQIVND (reference sequence). As originally analysed: Amplification from reference gene primers served as the basis for estimated nucleated cell counts. The data were produced by immunoSEQ multiplex PCR, yet TCRdb's version contains in-frame clones alone and is incomplete. Clone size and the V and J calls come from that table; the DNA yielded D and trimming. The data show under 300,000 clones, 82% seen once. The chain joins TRBV19 to TRBJ1-2, with TRBD1 identical over 8 bases. This TCR was sampled from a woman aged 80 or over with active or convalescent COVID-19. Sequences were obtained from peripheral blood. CDR3 region: CASSKKPGGGYGYTF. CDR3 nucleotides: TGTGCCAGTAGTAAAAAGCCAGGGGGCGGCTATGGCTACACCTTC.